Shown below are 24 T cell receptor beta chains from a single sample sequenced in a study of identifying expanded T cells in peripheral blood. Assay used: immunoSEQ multiplex PCR; TCRdb lists only in-frame clones, some missing. The sample lists around 130,000 clones; 86% were seen once. What was sequenced was blood. The source is a person aged 18 to 75 in good health.

This chain joins TRBV6-5 and TRBJ2-1; possibly TRBD1 for D (5 bases). The CDR3 runs to 13 residues. V lost 4 bases and J lost 9, with 13 bases in between. Germline assignment: CDR1 MNHEY and CDR2 SVGAGI. The CDR3 spells CASSSVRVGEQFF. For the CDR3, the DNA is TGTGCCAGCAGTTCAGTCAGGGTTGGTGAGCAGTTCTTC.

The sample holds a few counts of this clone. V gene TRBV10-3 combines with J gene TRBJ1-4, with TRBD1 matching 8 bases. The length of the CDR3 is 15 residues. V gave up 8 bases and J gave up 5 bases; unmatched junction bases: 10. In germline, CDR1 is ENHRY, CDR2 SYGVKD. CDR3 coding DNA: TGTGCCATCCAAGAGGGCAGGACAGGGAATGAAAAACTGTTTTTT. Translation: CAIQEGRTGNEKLFF.

This chain connects TRBV28 to TRBJ2-3, with 7 bases lining up with TRBD1. With 1 base clipped from V and 5 bases from J, the junction kept 9 bases outside the gene matches. The CDR3 totals 16 residues. Germline V gene lookup returns CDR1 MDHEN and CDR2 SYDVKM. CDR3 DNA: TGTGCCAGCAGTTTATACAGGGGAACTATGGGAGATACGCAGTATTTT. Translating it yields CASSLYRGTMGDTQYF.

The chain joins TRBV9 to TRBJ1-1; D not certain. Germline V gene lookup returns CDR1 SGDLS and CDR2 YYNGEE. This CDR3 contains 14 residues. V was clipped by 4 bases and J by 3 bases, with 13 bases between them. CDR3 nucleotides: TGTGCCAGCAGCCAACGTCACGGTGACACTGAAGCTTTCTTT. Protein product: CASSQRHGDTEAFF.

J is TRBJ2-5 and V is TRBV7-2; D is ambiguous. Trimming pared 5 bases from V and 5 bases from J, leaving 9 bases between. Germline V gene sequence: CDR1 SGHTA, CDR2 FQGNSA. The CDR3 totals 12 residues. The CDR3 nucleotides read TGTGCCAGCAGCATCGACCGGGAGACCCAGTACTTC. Translating it yields CASSIDRETQYF.

J is TRBJ2-7 and V is TRBV27; no clear D. The germline V gene encodes CDR1 MNHEY and CDR2 SMNVEV (reference sequence). Trimming pared 5 bases from V and 0 bases from J, leaving 11 bases between. The CDR3 has 14 amino acids. CDR3 in DNA: TGTGCCAGCAGTATGACGGTGACCTCCTACGAGCAGTACTTC. As protein: CASSMTVTSYEQYF.

The chain couples TRBV7-9 to TRBJ2-2; D is unresolved. The CDR3 spans 17 residues. V dropped 5 bases and J dropped 6 bases, with 22 bases sitting between them. Germline V gene lookup returns CDR1 SEHNR and CDR2 FQNEAQ (reference sequence). The CDR3 here is CASSPQRRSVVAGELFF. DNA of the CDR3: TGTGCCAGCAGCCCCCAAAGAAGGTCCGTCGTAGCCGGGGAGCTGTTTTTT.

The chain couples TRBV7-7 to TRBJ2-7; the D is unclear. This CDR3 has 15 residues. V was cut by 1 base and J by 0 bases, with 10 bases left in between. CDR1 and CDR2 (germline): SSHAT, FNYEAQ (reference sequence). The CDR3 is CASSLGPQSSYEQYF. CDR3 bases: TGTGCCAGCAGCTTAGGGCCACAAAGCTCCTACGAGCAGTACTTC.

The genes are TRBV6-5 and TRBJ1-5; the D gene is possibly TRBD1 (5 bases). The germline V gene has CDR1 MNHEY and CDR2 SVGAGI. Trimming stripped 6 bases from V and 5 bases from J, with 17 bases between. This CDR3 comprises 15 residues. The CDR3 is CASRRKGTSHQPQHF. The CDR3 DNA reads as TGTGCCAGCAGGCGAAAAGGGACGAGCCATCAGCCCCAGCATTTT.

The chain uses TRBV10-3 and TRBJ2-1, with no clear D. Per the germline V gene, CDR1 is ENHRY and CDR2 is SYGVKD. The CDR3 is made up of 13 amino acids. Trimming cost V 6 bases and J 3 bases, with 9 bases left between them. The DNA for the CDR3 is TGTGCCATCAGCACAGAGAACTACAATGAGCAGTTCTTC. Translation gives CAISTENYNEQFF.

The chain employs TRBV11-3 and TRBJ2-1; weak D call: TRBD2 (6 bases). There are 15 residues in the CDR3. V was shortened by 5 bases and J by 2 bases, with 13 bases between the two germline ends. Germline values: CDR1 SGHNT, CDR2 YENEEA. In nucleotides, the CDR3 is TGTGCCAGCAGCCCAGAGGGCGGGACCTACAATGAGCAGTTCTTC. Protein: CASSPEGGTYNEQFF.

This clone was observed a handful of times. J is TRBJ1-4 and V is TRBV10-1; 7 positions agree with TRBD1. The CDR3 sequence is 18 residues long. Trimming at V came to 3 bases and at J to 5 bases, leaving 15 bases not matched to a gene. The germline V gene encodes CDR1 WNHNN and CDR2 SYGVQD (reference sequence). CDR3 nucleotide sequence: TGCGCCAGCAGTGATAAGTCTGAGAGGGGGCGCCTCAATGAAAAACTGTTTTTT. Translating gives CASSDKSERGRLNEKLFF.

The CDR3 region has the DNA TGCAGCGTTGTAGTGTCAACGGAGACCCAGTACTTC. Its translation: CSVVVSTETQYF. This chain connects TRBV29-1 to TRBJ2-5; D is uncertain. V lost 4 bases to trimming and J lost 5 bases, with 11 bases between them. This CDR3 is 12 amino acids long. Germline assignment: CDR1 SQVTM and CDR2 ANQGSEA.

In regard to this clone: Being one base from a much bigger clone, this may be a read error. This rearrangement joins TRBV9 to TRBJ2-3; D call uncertain. The CDR3 is 11 residues long. V was pared by 3 bases and J by 2 bases, with 1 base between. The germline gives CDR1 SGDLS, CDR2 YYNGEE. CDR3 residues: CASSATDTQYF. DNA for the CDR3: TGTGCCAGCAGCGCCACAGATACGCAGTATTTT.

V usage is TRBV5-1 and J usage is TRBJ2-1; the match to TRBD2 covers 15 bases. V dropped 8 bases and J dropped 7; count of bases not matched to a gene: 7. Germline CDR1 and CDR2: SGHRS and YFSETQ. There are 15 residues in the CDR3. CDR3 region: CASGLAGGPNNEQFF. Here the CDR3 DNA reads TGCGCCAGTGGACTAGCGGGAGGGCCTAATAATGAGCAGTTCTTC.

The chain employs TRBV27 and TRBJ2-2; perhaps TRBD1 as D (5 bases). The length of the CDR3 is 15 residues. Germline V lookup: CDR1 MNHEY, CDR2 SMNVEV (reference sequence). V was shortened by 2 bases and J by 4 bases, with 11 bases between the two germline ends. DNA for the CDR3: TGTGCCAGCAGTTTACAGGGCGCCGGCACCGGGGAGCTGTTTTTT. Translated: CASSLQGAGTGELFF.

The chain couples TRBV11-3 to TRBJ2-5; TRBD1 is a possible D gene (6 bases). There are 14 residues in the CDR3. The ends were cut back, 5 bases at V and 1 base at J, with 11 bases in the middle. In germline, CDR1 is SGHNT, CDR2 YENEEA. In DNA, the CDR3 is TGTGCCAGCAGCCTACAGGGTTTCCAAGAGACCCAGTACTTC. Protein sequence: CASSLQGFQETQYF.

The V call is TRBV4-1, the J call TRBJ1-6, with 11 bases identical to TRBD1. The V gene's germline CDR1 is MGHRA and CDR2 YSYEKL. The V and J ends lost 3 bases and 5 bases, in that order; junction bases with no gene match: 9. The CDR3 sequence is 18 residues long. The CDR3 loop is CASSHGTGGSFNNSPLHF. As DNA, the CDR3 is TGCGCCAGCAGCCACGGGACAGGGGGGAGTTTTAATAATTCACCCCTCCACTTT.

This chain connects TRBV5-1 to TRBJ2-1, with D perhaps TRBD2 (6 bases). CDR3 size: 13 residues. CDR1 SGHRS and CDR2 YFSETQ come from the germline V gene. Trimming took 1 base from V and 10 from J, leaving 12 bases between them. The CDR3 bases are TGCGCCAGCAGCTTGTCCCGGGACTTGGAGCAGTTCTTC. It is translated as CASSLSRDLEQFF.

The chain is built from TRBV10-3 and TRBJ1-1, with 7 bases identical to TRBD1. The CDR3 is made up of 14 amino acids. Per germline, CDR1 ENHRY and CDR2 SYGVKD. J gave up 2 bases and V 6 bases, and 6 bases lay outside the gene matches. The CDR3 DNA is TGTGCCATCAGCGGAACAGGGGCTAACACTGAAGCTTTCTTT. Protein product: CAISGTGANTEAFF.

The chain has TRBV7-3 and TRBJ2-7; possibly TRBD1 for D (5 bases). The V gene's germline CDR1 is SGHTA and CDR2 FQGTGA. Trimming shortened V by 1 base and J by 2 bases, and 9 bases separated the two germline ends. The CDR3 is made up of 14 amino acids. The CDR3 sequence is CASSLIQGPYEQYF. The CDR3 region has the DNA TGTGCCAGCAGCTTAATTCAGGGCCCCTACGAGCAGTACTTC. Using reference TRBV7-3 and TRBJ2-7 for the parts outside the CDR3, the full variable domain is GAGVSQTPSNKVTEKGKYVELRCDPISGHTALYWYRQSLGQGPEFLIYFQGTGAADDSGLPNDRFFAVRPEGSVSTLKIQRTERGDSAVYLCASSLIQGPYEQYFGPGTRLTVT.

In nucleotides, the CDR3 is TGTGCCAGTAGTATAGTCCGGGGCTCTGGAAACACCATATATTTT. It codes for CASSIVRGSGNTIYF. This chain links TRBV19 with TRBJ1-3, with D hard to call. The germline CDR1 and CDR2 sequences are LNHDA and SQIVND (reference sequence). The CDR3 consists of 15 residues. Between the trimmed V and J ends, which lost 1 base and 0 bases, there was a span of 7 bases.

CDR3 sequence (DNA): TGTGCCAGCAGCGCGGGACAGGGGGCGGGGGAGCAGTACTTC. The encoded protein is CASSAGQGAGEQYF. The rearrangement links TRBV9 to TRBJ2-7; 12 bases align to TRBD1. Germline V gene sequence: CDR1 SGDLS, CDR2 YYNGEE. The J segment lost 7 bases and the V segment lost 3 bases, leaving 5 bases of the junction unmatched. The CDR3 is 14 amino acids.

Regarding this clone: Other DNA sequences in the same sample also yield this CDR3. As DNA, the CDR3 is TGTGCCAGCAGTTTACGGGGAAACTATGGCTACACCTTC. Protein sequence: CASSLRGNYGYTF. The chain uses TRBV27 and TRBJ1-2, with D unclear. V was clipped by 2 bases and J by 2 bases, with 6 bases between them. Per the germline V gene, CDR1 is MNHEY and CDR2 is SMNVEV (reference sequence). The CDR3 has 13 amino acids.